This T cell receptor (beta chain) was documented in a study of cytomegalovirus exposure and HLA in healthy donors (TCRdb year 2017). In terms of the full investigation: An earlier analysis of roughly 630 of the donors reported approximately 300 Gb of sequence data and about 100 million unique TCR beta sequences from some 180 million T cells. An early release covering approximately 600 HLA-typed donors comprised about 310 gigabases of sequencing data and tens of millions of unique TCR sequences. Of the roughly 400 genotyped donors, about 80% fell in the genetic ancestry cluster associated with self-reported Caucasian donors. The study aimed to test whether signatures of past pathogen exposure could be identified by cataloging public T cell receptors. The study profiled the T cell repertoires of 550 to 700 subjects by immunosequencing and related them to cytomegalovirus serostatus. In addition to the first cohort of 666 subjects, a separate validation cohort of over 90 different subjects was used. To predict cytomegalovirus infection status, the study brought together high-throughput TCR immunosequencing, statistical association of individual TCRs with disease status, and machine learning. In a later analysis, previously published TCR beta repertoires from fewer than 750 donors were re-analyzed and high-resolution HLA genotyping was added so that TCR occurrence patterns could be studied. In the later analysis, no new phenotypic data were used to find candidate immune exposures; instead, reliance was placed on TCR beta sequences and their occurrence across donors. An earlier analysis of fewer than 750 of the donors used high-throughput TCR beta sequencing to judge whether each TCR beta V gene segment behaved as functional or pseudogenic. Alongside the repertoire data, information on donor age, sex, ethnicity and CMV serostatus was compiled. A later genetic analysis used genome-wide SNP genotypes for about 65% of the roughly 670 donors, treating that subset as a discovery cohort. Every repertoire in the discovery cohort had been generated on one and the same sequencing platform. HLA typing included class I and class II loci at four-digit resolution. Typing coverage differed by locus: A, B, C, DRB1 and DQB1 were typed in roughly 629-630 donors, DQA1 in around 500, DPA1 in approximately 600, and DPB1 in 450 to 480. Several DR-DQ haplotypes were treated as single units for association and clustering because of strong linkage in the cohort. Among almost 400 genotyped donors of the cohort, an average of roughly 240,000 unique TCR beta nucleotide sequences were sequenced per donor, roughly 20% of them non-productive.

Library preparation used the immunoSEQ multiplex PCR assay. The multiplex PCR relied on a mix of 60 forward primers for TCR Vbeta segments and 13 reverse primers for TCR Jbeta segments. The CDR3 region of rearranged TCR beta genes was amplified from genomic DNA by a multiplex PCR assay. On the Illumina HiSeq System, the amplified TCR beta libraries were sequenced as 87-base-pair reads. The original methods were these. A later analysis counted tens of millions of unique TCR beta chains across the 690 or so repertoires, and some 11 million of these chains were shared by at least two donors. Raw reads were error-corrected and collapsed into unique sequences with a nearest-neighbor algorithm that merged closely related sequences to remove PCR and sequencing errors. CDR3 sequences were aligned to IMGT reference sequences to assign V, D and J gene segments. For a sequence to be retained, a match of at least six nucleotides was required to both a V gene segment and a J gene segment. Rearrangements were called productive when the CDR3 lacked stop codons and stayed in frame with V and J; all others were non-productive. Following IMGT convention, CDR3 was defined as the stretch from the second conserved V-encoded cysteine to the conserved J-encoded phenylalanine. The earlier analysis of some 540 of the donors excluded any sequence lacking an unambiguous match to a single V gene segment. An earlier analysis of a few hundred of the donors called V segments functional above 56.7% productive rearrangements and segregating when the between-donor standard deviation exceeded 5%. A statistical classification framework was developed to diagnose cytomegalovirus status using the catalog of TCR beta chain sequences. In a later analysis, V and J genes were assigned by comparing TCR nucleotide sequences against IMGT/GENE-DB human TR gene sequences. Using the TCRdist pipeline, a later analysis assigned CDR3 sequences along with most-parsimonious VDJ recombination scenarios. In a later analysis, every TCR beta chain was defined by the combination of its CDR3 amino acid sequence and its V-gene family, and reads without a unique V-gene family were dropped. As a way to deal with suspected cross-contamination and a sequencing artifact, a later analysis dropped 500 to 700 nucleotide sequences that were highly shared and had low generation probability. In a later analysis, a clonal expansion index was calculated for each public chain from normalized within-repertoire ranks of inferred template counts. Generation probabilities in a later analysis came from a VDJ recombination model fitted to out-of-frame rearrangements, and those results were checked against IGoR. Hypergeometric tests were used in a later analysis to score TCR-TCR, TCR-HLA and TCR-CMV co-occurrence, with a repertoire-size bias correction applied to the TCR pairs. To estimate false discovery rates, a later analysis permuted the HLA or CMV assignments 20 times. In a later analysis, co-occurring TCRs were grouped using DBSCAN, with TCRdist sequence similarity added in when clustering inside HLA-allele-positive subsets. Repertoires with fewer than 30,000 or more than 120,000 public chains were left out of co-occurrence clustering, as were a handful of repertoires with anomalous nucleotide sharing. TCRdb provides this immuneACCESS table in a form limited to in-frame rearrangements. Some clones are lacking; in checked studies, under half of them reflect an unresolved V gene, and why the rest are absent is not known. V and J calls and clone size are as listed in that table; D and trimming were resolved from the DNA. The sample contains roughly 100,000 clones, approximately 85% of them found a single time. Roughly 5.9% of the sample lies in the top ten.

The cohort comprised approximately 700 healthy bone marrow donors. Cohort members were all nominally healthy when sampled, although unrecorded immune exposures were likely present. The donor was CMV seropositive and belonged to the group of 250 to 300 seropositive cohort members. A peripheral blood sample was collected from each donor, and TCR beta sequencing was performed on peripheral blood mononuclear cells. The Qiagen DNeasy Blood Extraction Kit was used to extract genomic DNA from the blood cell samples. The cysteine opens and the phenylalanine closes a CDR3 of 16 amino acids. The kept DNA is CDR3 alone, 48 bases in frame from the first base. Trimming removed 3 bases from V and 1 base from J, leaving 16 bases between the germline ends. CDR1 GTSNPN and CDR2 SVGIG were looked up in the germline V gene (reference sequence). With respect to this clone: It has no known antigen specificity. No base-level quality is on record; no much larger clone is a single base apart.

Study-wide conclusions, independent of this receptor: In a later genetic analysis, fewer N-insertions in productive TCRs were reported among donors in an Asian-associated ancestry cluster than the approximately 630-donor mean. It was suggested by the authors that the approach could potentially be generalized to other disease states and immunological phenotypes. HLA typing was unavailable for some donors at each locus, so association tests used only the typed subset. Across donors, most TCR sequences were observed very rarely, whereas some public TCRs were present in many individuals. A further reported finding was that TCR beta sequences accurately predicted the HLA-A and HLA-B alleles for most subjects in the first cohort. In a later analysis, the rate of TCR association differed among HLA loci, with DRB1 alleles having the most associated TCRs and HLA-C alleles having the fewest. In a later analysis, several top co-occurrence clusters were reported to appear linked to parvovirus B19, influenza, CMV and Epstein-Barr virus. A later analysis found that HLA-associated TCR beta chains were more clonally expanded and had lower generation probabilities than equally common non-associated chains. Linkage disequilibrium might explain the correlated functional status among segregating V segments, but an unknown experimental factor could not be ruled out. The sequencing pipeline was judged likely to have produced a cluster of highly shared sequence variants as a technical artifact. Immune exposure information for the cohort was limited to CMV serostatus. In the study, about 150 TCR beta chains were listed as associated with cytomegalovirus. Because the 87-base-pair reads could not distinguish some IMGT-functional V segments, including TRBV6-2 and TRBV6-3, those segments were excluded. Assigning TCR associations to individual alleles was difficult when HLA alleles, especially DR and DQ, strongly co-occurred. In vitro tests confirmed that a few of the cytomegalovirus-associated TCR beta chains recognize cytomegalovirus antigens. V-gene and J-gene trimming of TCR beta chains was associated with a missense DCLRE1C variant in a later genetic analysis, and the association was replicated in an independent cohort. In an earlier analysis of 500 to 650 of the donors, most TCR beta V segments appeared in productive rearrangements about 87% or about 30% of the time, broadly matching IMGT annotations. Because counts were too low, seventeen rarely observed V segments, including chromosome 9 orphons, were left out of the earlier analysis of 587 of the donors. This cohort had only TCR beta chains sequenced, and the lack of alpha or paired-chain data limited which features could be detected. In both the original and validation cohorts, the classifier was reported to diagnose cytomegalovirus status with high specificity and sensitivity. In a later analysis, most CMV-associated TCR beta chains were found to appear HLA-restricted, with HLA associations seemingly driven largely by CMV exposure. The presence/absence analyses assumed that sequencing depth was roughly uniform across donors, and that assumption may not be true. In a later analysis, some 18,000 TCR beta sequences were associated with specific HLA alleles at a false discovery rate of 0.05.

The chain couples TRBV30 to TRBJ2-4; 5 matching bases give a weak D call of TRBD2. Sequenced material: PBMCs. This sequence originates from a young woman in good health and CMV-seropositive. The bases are TGTGCCTGGAGACTCCGGGAACAACGGGCCAAAAACATTCAGTACTTC. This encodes CAWRLREQRAKNIQYF.